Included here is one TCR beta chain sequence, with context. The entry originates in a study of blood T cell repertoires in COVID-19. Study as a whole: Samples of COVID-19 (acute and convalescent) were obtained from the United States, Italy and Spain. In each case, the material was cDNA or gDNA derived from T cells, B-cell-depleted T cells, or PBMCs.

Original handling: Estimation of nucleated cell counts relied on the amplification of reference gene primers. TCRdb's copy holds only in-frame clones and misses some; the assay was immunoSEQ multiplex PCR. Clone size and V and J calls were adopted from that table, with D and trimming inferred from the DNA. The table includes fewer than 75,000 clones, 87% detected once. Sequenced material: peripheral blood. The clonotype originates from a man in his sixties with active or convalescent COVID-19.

The CDR3 bases are TGTGCCAGCAGAGGCGGGGATTATAGCAATCAGCCCCAGCATTTT. Residues: CASRGGDYSNQPQHF. V gene TRBV2 combines with J gene TRBJ1-5; D is undetermined. The CDR3 runs to 15 residues. The V end was cut by 6 bases, the J end by 0 bases, with 12 bases between. Looked up from germline, CDR1 is SNHLY and CDR2 is FYNNEI.